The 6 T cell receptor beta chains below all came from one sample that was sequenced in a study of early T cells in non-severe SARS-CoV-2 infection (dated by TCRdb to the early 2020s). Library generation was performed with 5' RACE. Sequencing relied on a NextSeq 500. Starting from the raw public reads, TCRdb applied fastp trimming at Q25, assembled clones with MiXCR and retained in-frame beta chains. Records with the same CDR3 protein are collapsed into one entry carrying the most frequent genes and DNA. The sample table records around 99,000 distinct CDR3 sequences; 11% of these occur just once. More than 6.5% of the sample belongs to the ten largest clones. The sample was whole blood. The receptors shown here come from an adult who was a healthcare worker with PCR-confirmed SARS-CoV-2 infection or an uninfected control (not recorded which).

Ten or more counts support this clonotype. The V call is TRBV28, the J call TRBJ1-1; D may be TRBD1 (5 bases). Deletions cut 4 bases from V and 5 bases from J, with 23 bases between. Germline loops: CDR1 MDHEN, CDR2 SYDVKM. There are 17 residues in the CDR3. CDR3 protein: CASSSTEASGGGTEAFF. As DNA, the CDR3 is TGTGCCAGCAGTTCTACTGAGGCCTCGGGGGGAGGGACTGAAGCTTTCTTT.

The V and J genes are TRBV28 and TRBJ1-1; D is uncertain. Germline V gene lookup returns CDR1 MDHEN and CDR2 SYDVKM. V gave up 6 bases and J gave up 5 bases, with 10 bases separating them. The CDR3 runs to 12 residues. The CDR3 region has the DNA TGTGCCAGCAGCCACACATTAACTGAAGCTTTCTTT. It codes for CASSHTLTEAFF.

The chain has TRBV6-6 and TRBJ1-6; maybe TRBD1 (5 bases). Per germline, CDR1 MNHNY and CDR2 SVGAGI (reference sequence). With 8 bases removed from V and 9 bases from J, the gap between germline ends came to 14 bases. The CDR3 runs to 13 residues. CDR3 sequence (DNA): TGTGCCAGCGGATTAGTTCAGGGTTCACCCCTCCACTTT. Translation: CASGLVQGSPLHF.

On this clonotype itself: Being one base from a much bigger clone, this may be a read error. The CDR3 region has the DNA TGTGTCACCGCCGGGACTAGTGGTGAGACCCAGTACTTC. Translating it yields CVTAGTSGETQYF. The chain links TRBV15 to TRBJ2-5; 8 bases agree with TRBD2. The CDR3 is made up of 13 amino acids. Germline lookup yields CDR1 LNHNV and CDR2 YYDKDF (reference sequence).

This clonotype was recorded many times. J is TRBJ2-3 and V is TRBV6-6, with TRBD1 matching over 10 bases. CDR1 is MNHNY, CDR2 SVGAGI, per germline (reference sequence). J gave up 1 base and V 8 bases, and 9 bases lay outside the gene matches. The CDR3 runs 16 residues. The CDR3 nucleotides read TGTGCCAGCTGCGAATACGGGACAGGGGGCACAGATACGCAGTATTTT. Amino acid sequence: CASCEYGTGGTDTQYF.

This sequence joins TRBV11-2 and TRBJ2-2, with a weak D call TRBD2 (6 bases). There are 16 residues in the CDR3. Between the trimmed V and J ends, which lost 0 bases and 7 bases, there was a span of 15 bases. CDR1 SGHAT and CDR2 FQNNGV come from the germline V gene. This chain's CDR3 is CASSLDGRWKVGELFF. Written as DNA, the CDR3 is TGTGCCAGCAGCTTAGACGGGAGATGGAAGGTCGGGGAGCTGTTTTTT.